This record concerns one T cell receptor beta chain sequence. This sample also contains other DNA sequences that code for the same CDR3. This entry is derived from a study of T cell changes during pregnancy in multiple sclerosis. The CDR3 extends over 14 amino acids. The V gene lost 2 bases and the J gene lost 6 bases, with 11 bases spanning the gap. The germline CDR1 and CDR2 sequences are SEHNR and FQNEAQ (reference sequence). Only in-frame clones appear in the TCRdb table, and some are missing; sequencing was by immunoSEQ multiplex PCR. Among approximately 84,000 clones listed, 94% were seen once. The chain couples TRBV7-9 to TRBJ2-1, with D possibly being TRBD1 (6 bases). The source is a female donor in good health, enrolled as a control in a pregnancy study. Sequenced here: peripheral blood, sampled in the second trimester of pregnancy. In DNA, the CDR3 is TGTGCCAGCAGCTTATTAGCAGGGGCCAATGAGCAGTTCTTC. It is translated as CASSLLAGANEQFF.